These 7 T cell receptor beta chains share one sample of origin, sequenced in a study of T cell responses to AZD1222 COVID-19 vaccine. Only in-frame clones appear in the TCRdb table, and some are missing; sequencing was by immunoSEQ multiplex PCR. Of approximately 140,000 clones listed, 75% to 95% are singletons. Material: peripheral blood, obtained 28 days after the second AZD1222 dose. Receptors originate from an adult who received the AZD1222 COVID-19 vaccine.

The rearrangement joins TRBV29-1 to TRBJ2-7; 10 nucleotides match TRBD1. CDR3 size: 13 residues. V shed 6 bases, J shed 3 bases, and the junction held 5 bases outside the gene matches. CDR1 and CDR2 (germline): SQVTM, ANQGSEA. The CDR3 region is CSVSGTGVYEQYF. In DNA, the CDR3 is TGCAGCGTCTCCGGGACAGGGGTCTACGAGCAGTACTTC.

The CDR3 DNA follows: TGTGCCAGCAGCCACGGACTAGCGGTCTCTGGGGCCAACGTCCTGACTTTC. It is translated as CASSHGLAVSGANVLTF. V is TRBV16 and J is TRBJ2-6; 10 bases fit TRBD2. Germline loops: CDR1 KGHSY, CDR2 FQNENV. The CDR3 loop spans 17 amino acids. J was trimmed by 0 bases and V by 3 bases; bases with no gene match: 2.

V and J are TRBV5-1 and TRBJ2-2; D is unclear. Germline V gene lookup returns CDR1 SGHRS and CDR2 YFSETQ. The CDR3 is 14 amino acids. Trimming pared 0 bases from V and 5 bases from J, leaving 8 bases between. The CDR3 DNA sequence: TGCGCCAGCAGCTTGGCAGTTGGGACCGGGGAGCTGTTTTTT. Its protein is CASSLAVGTGELFF.

The V call is TRBV3-1 (or the pseudogene TRBV3-2), the J call TRBJ2-7, with a tentative D call TRBD2 (5 bases). V gave up 5 bases and J gave up 3 bases, with 14 bases separating them. The CDR3 spans 14 residues. Germline assignment: CDR1 LGHDT and CDR2 YNNKEL (reference sequence). The chain's CDR3 is CASSNRGGSYEQYF. As DNA, the CDR3 is TGTGCCAGCAGCAACCGGGGTGGGAGCTACGAGCAGTACTTC.

About this clone itself: A junction boundary mismatches the germline segment, possibly from a read error. V gene TRBV27 combines with J gene TRBJ1-2; D unclear. CDR3 length: 16 amino acids. Germline CDR1 MNHEY, CDR2 SMNVEV (reference sequence). In DNA form, the CDR3 reads TGTGCCAGCAGTTTCACCCGGACCGGAAGCCGCTATGGCTACACTTTC. The encoded protein is CASSFTRTGSRYGYTF.

As DNA, the CDR3 is TGTGCCAGCAGCCCACAGGGAACCACTGAAGCTTTCTTT. It yields the protein CASSPQGTTEAFF. The gene calls are TRBV2 and TRBJ1-1; D may be TRBD1 (6 bases). Per the germline V gene, CDR1 is SNHLY and CDR2 is FYNNEI. Trimming stripped 6 bases from V and 4 bases from J, with 12 bases between. The CDR3 contains 13 residues.

The rearrangement uses TRBV19 and TRBJ1-1, with a tentative D call TRBD1 (6 bases). The length of the CDR3 is 14 residues. V was shortened by 6 bases and J by 1 base, with 12 bases between the two germline ends. The V gene's germline CDR1 is LNHDA and CDR2 SQIVND (reference sequence). CDR3: CASSLTGRNTEAFF. Written as DNA, the CDR3 is TGTGCCAGTAGCCTCACAGGGAGGAACACTGAAGCTTTCTTT. Based on the CDR3 plus reference TRBV19 and TRBJ1-1, the full variable domain is DGGITQSPKYLFRKEGQNVTLSCEQNLNHDAMYWYRQDPGQGLRLIYYSQIVNDFQKGDIAEGYSVSREKKESFPLTVTSAQKNPTAFYLCASSLTGRNTEAFFGQGTRLTVV.